This passage covers 8 T cell receptor beta chains from one sample sequenced in a study of neurological immune-mediated disorders. TCRdb processed the 5' RACE reads anew with MiXCR; each CDR3 protein has one entry. The table records 65,000 to 90,000 distinct CDR3 sequences, 5% to 6% of them present only once. Sequenced input: PBMCs. The receptor set was obtained from a woman aged 25 to 39 with multiple sclerosis.

There are many counts of this clonotype. CDR3 amino acids: CASSKDPPISSYEQYV. The CDR3 nucleotides read TGTGCCAGCAGCAAAGACCCCCCCATCAGTTCCTACGAGCAGTACGTC. The genes are TRBV21-1 and TRBJ2-7; the table names TRBD1, a call not compared with the DNA. TRBV21-1 is given as a pseudogene. The CDR3 covers 16 residues.

This clonotype was recorded at least ten times. CDR3 sequence reads: CASSLEAGQLGEKLFF. The DNA of the CDR3 is TGTGCCAGCAGCTTAGAGGCGGGACAGCTAGGTGAAAAACTGTTTTTT. The J gene is TRBJ1-4, the V gene TRBV7-6, with 7 bases fitting TRBD1. The J segment lost 7 bases and the V segment lost 1 base, leaving 9 bases of the junction unmatched. The CDR3 is 16 residues long. The germline gives CDR1 SGHVS, CDR2 FNYEAQ.

This clonotype was recorded many times. The chain has TRBV6-5 and TRBJ2-7, with D unresolved. Trimming removed 2 bases at V and 2 bases at J, with 10 bases between. The length of the CDR3 is 14 residues. Germline assignment: CDR1 MNHEY and CDR2 SVGAGI. The chain's CDR3 is CASSYDPGTYEQYF. CDR3 bases: TGTGCCAGCAGTTACGACCCCGGTACCTACGAGCAGTACTTC.

This clonotype has at least ten counts. The V call is TRBV2, the J call TRBJ2-7, with 8 bases that match TRBD1. The CDR3 contains 15 residues. V gave up 3 bases and J gave up 4 bases; unmatched junction bases: 8. Germline V gene lookup returns CDR1 SNHLY and CDR2 FYNNEI. Here the CDR3 DNA reads TGTGCCAGCAGTGAGAACAGGGGGAGACCATACGAGCAGTACTTC. Translating it yields CASSENRGRPYEQYF.

The table lists this clonotype with a few counts. The chain combines TRBV4-1 with TRBJ1-1; 12 nucleotides line up with TRBD1. The germline V gene has CDR1 MGHRA and CDR2 YSYEKL. This CDR3 has 17 residues. Germline trimming cut 3 bases from V and 1 base from J; bases unmatched to any gene: 6. CDR3 DNA sequence: TGCGCCAGCAGCCATCCGGGACAGGGGGCGTGGAACACTGAAGCTTTCTTT. Translating gives CASSHPGQGAWNTEAFF.

This clonotype showed up many times. The chain is built from TRBV5-5 and TRBJ1-1; no clear D. CDR1 SGHKS and CDR2 YYEKEE come from the germline V gene (reference sequence). The CDR3 runs 14 residues. V lost 0 bases to trimming and J lost 3 bases, with 9 bases between them. The CDR3 sequence: CASSLAPGDTEAFF. DNA for the CDR3: TGTGCCAGCAGCTTGGCCCCTGGGGACACTGAAGCTTTCTTT.

This clonotype appeared many times. The genes are TRBV5-1 and TRBJ2-1; 12 bases agree with TRBD2. Germline V gene lookup returns CDR1 SGHRS and CDR2 YFSETQ. After removal of 5 bases from V and 9 bases from J, the junction contained 6 bases not matched to a gene. The CDR3 sequence is 14 residues long. CDR3 in DNA: TGCGCCAGCAGTCGACTAGCGGGGGCGATTGAGCAGTTCTTC. Translation: CASSRLAGAIEQFF. The variable domain in full, with the rest retrieved from reference TRBV5-1 and TRBJ2-1, is KAGVTQTPRYLIKTRGQQVTLSCSPISGHRSVSWYQQTPGQGLQFLFEYFSETQRNKGNFPGRFSGRQFSNSRSEMNVSTLELGDSALYLCASSRLAGAIEQFFGPGTRLTVL.

The rearrangement uses TRBV20-1 and TRBJ2-1; TRBD1 matches at 8 bases. V shed 5 bases, J shed 7 bases, and the junction held 13 bases outside the gene matches. Germline V gives CDR1 DFQATT, CDR2 SNEGSKA (reference sequence). This CDR3 is built from 15 residues. In DNA, the CDR3 is TGCAGTGCTTATACCGGGGACAGGAACGCGAATGAGCAGTTCTTC. Translating gives CSAYTGDRNANEQFF.